A selection of T cell receptor beta chains follows, all from one sample in a study of cytomegalovirus exposure and HLA in healthy donors. Repertoires were generated with immunoSEQ multiplex PCR, while TCRdb's copy carries only in-frame clones and drops some. The sample consists of about 180,000 clones, under 80% of them appearing once. Material for sequencing was PBMCs. Receptors were obtained from a woman aged 30 to 39 in good health and CMV-seropositive. The CDR3 runs from the conserved cysteine through the conserved F or W. D genes are given only for firm matches. The size field is filled for only some rows; it gives once, few, many or a size class.

d_gene: .; v_gene: TRBV10-3; abundance: .; j_gene: TRBJ1-3; CDR3nt: TGTGCCATCAGTGAACAAAAGGGGATCTCTGGAAACACCATATATTTT; CDR3aa: CAISEQKGISGNTIYF
d_gene: TRBD1; v_gene: TRBV29-1; abundance: once; j_gene: TRBJ2-5; CDR3nt: TGCAGCGTAGGACAGGGTCAAGAGACCCAGTACTTC; CDR3aa: CSVGQGQETQYF
d_gene: .; v_gene: TRBV7-2; abundance: .; j_gene: TRBJ2-5; CDR3nt: TGTGCCAGCAGCCTCAACCTACGCGGCTTTAGGGGGACCCAGTACTTC; CDR3aa: CASSLNLRGFRGTQYF
d_gene: TRBD2; v_gene: TRBV6-1; abundance: few; j_gene: TRBJ2-5; CDR3nt: TGTGCCAGCAGGGCTAGCGGGGGGGCGGAGACCCAGTACTTC; CDR3aa: CASRASGGAETQYF
d_gene: .; v_gene: TRBV6-6; abundance: .; j_gene: TRBJ2-7; CDR3nt: TGTGCCAGCAGTTCCCCGCGAGGCTACGCCTACGAGCAGTACTTC; CDR3aa: CASSSPRGYAYEQYF
d_gene: .; v_gene: TRBV5-1; abundance: .; j_gene: TRBJ1-3; CDR3nt: TGCGCCAGCAGCATCCCGACAGGAAACTCTGGAAACACCATATATTTT; CDR3aa: CASSIPTGNSGNTIYF
d_gene: .; v_gene: TRBV7-6; abundance: .; j_gene: TRBJ2-7; CDR3nt: TGTGCCAGCAGCTTAGAGGTGGGGGCAAGCTACGAGCAGTACTTC; CDR3aa: CASSLEVGASYEQYF
d_gene: TRBD2; v_gene: TRBV7-8; abundance: few; j_gene: TRBJ2-5; CDR3nt: TGTGCCAGCAGCTCCGAGGTAGCGGGGGGACAAGAGACCCAGTACTTC; CDR3aa: CASSSEVAGGQETQYF
d_gene: TRBD2; v_gene: TRBV4-2; abundance: .; j_gene: TRBJ2-5; CDR3nt: TGTGCCAGCAGCCAAGGCGGGGGGATCCAAGAGACCCAGTACTTC; CDR3aa: CASSQGGGIQETQYF
d_gene: .; v_gene: TRBV28; abundance: once; j_gene: TRBJ1-4; CDR3nt: TGTGCCAGCAGTTTACGACCGGGTTTCAATGAAAAACTGTTTTTT; CDR3aa: CASSLRPGFNEKLFF
d_gene: .; v_gene: TRBV7-2; abundance: once; j_gene: TRBJ1-2; CDR3nt: TGTGCCAGCAGCTTAGAAGGGGAGGCCTTTGGCTACACCTTC; CDR3aa: CASSLEGEAFGYTF
d_gene: TRBD2; v_gene: TRBV9; abundance: .; j_gene: TRBJ2-5; CDR3nt: TGTGCCAGCAGCGTAGGAATAGGTACTAGCGGGGACAACCCTAAAGAGGCCCAGTACTTC; CDR3aa: CASSVGIGTSGDNPKEAQYF
d_gene: TRBD1; v_gene: TRBV4-1; abundance: once; j_gene: TRBJ2-5; CDR3nt: TGCGCCAGCAGCCTCGGGACAGGGGGAGGGGAGACCCAGTACTTC; CDR3aa: CASSLGTGGGETQYF
d_gene: .; v_gene: TRBV21-1; abundance: .; j_gene: TRBJ2-2; CDR3nt: TGTGCCAGCAGCAAAGCGCAAGGGACAGGGACGAACACCGGGGAGCTGTTTTTT; CDR3aa: CASSKAQGTGTNTGELFF
d_gene: TRBD1; v_gene: TRBV7-9; abundance: .; j_gene: TRBJ2-7; CDR3nt: TGTGCCAGCAGCTCGGGACAGCCGAGCTCCTACGAGCAGTACTTC; CDR3aa: CASSSGQPSSYEQYF
d_gene: TRBD1; v_gene: TRBV2; abundance: .; j_gene: TRBJ1-6; CDR3nt: TGTGCCGGACTCGACAGGGTTAATTCACCCCTCCACTTT; CDR3aa: CAGLDRVNSPLHF
d_gene: .; v_gene: TRBV5-6; abundance: once; j_gene: TRBJ2-7; CDR3nt: TGTGCCAGCACCAACATGAACTACGAGCAGTACTTC; CDR3aa: CASTNMNYEQYF
d_gene: .; v_gene: TRBV27; abundance: .; j_gene: TRBJ1-6; CDR3nt: TGTGCCAGCGCCCCAGGGCAGATTAATTCACCCCTCCACTTT; CDR3aa: CASAPGQINSPLHF
d_gene: .; v_gene: TRBV18; abundance: few; j_gene: TRBJ1-1; CDR3nt: TGTGCCAGCTCAACAGGACTGAACACTGAAGCTTTCTTT; CDR3aa: CASSTGLNTEAFF
d_gene: TRBD1; v_gene: TRBV11-2; abundance: .; j_gene: TRBJ2-7; CDR3nt: TGTGCCAGCAGCGTGAGTTGGGGACAGGGTGGGGACGAGCAGTACTTC; CDR3aa: CASSVSWGQGGDEQYF
d_gene: .; v_gene: TRBV7-9; abundance: once; j_gene: TRBJ1-2; CDR3nt: TGTGCCAGCAGCTTAAGTTCTTCGGGAGAGTTCGGCTACACCTTC; CDR3aa: CASSLSSSGEFGYTF
d_gene: .; v_gene: TRBV28; abundance: .; j_gene: TRBJ1-2; CDR3nt: TGTGCCAGCAGTACCCCGCGCCCGACAGGAGCCTATGGCTACACCTTC; CDR3aa: CASSTPRPTGAYGYTF
d_gene: .; v_gene: TRBV28; abundance: .; j_gene: TRBJ1-6; CDR3nt: TGTGCCAGCAGTTTGAGGGCAGGAGATTCACCCCTCCACTTT; CDR3aa: CASSLRAGDSPLHF